A single sample gave rise to the 5 T cell receptor beta chains below, sequenced in a study of blood T cell repertoires in COVID-19. The method was immunoSEQ multiplex PCR; TCRdb's version includes in-frame clones alone and lacks a portion of them. The sample shows under 80,000 clones, approximately 86% of them seen only once. What was sequenced was peripheral blood. The receptors here all came from a man aged 70 or older with acute or convalescent COVID-19.

The table lists this clone with a count of one. CDR3 region: CAISESGRAEAFF. DNA of the CDR3: TGTGCCATCAGTGAGTCCGGCAGGGCTGAAGCTTTCTTT. The V gene is TRBV10-3, the J gene TRBJ1-1, with a tentative D call TRBD1 (5 bases). Deletions cut 0 bases from V and 6 bases from J, with 8 bases between. The length of the CDR3 is 13 residues. Germline V gene sequence: CDR1 ENHRY, CDR2 SYGVKD.

The chain combines TRBV20-1 with TRBJ1-2, with 7 positions matching TRBD1. The V gene's germline CDR1 is DFQATT and CDR2 SNEGSKA (reference sequence). Trimming took 7 bases from V and 6 from J; bases not matched to a gene: 5. The CDR3 has 11 residues. CDR3 protein: CSGRQGHGYTF. The CDR3 bases are TGCAGTGGGAGACAGGGCCATGGCTACACCTTC.

The chain uses TRBV6-5 and TRBJ2-7; D remains ambiguous. Per germline, CDR1 MNHEY and CDR2 SVGAGI. This CDR3 region has 14 residues. Trimming cost V 0 bases and J 0 bases, with 6 bases left between them. CDR3 loop: CASSYSWSSYEQYF. The CDR3 DNA reads TGTGCCAGCAGTTACTCTTGGAGCTCCTACGAGCAGTACTTC.

The CDR3 spells CATAMGLNYEQYF. The CDR3 nucleotides are TGTGCCACCGCTATGGGCCTCAACTACGAGCAGTACTTC. The chain carries TRBV2 and TRBJ2-7, with unresolved D. The germline gives CDR1 SNHLY, CDR2 FYNNEI. There are 13 residues in the CDR3. V was trimmed by 10 bases and J by 3 bases, leaving 16 bases between them.

This clone was counted a few times. The V gene is TRBV9, the J gene TRBJ2-1, with 8 bases lining up with TRBD2. The CDR3 extends over 16 amino acids. Germline V gene data show CDR1 as SGDLS and CDR2 as YYNGEE. V dropped 4 bases and J dropped 7; count of bases not matched to a gene: 13. The CDR3 nucleotides read TGTGCCAGCAGCAAAGGACTAGCTGGTTTTGATAATGAGCAGTTCTTC. Amino acids: CASSKGLAGFDNEQFF.